This entry lists 14 T cell receptor beta chains sequenced from one sample in a study of cytomegalovirus exposure and HLA in healthy donors. PCR amplification relied on 60 Vbeta primers (plus 13 Jbeta primers). TCRdb keeps only in-frame clones here, not all; method: immunoSEQ multiplex PCR. The data show about 160,000 clones, roughly 79% seen once. Sequenced: PBMCs. Source of these receptors: a woman between 40 and 55 years old in good health and CMV-seronegative.

The V and J genes are TRBV2 and TRBJ1-2; D perhaps matches TRBD1 (5 bases). The CDR3 contains 14 residues. Germline loops: CDR1 SNHLY, CDR2 FYNNEI. Deletions cut 6 bases from V and 3 bases from J, with 14 bases between. The CDR3 coding sequence is TGTGCCAGCAGCCCGGAACGGGGGGACTATGGCTACACCTTC. Encoded protein: CASSPERGDYGYTF. The complete variable domain, with remaining parts taken from reference TRBV2 and TRBJ1-2, reads EPEVTQTPSHQVTQMGQEVILRCVPISNHLYFYWYRQILGQKVEFLVSFYNNEISEKSEIFDDQFSVERPDGSNFTLKIRSTKLEDSAMYFCASSPERGDYGYTFGSGTRLTVV.

The gene calls are TRBV7-2 and TRBJ2-1; D is uncertain. From germline, CDR1 is SGHTA and CDR2 FQGNSA. Deletions cut 5 bases from V and 9 bases from J, with 11 bases between. The CDR3 sequence is 12 residues long. CDR3 protein: CASSPLQGEQFF. CDR3 sequence (DNA): TGTGCCAGCAGCCCACTACAAGGTGAGCAGTTCTTC.

This clone has only one observation. Compared with germline, one end of the junction differs, possibly owing to a read error. This chain uses TRBV7-2 with TRBJ2-7, with 10 bases aligning to TRBD2. Germline CDR1 and CDR2: SGHTA and FQGNSA. The CDR3 contains 13 residues. The DNA of the CDR3 is TGTGCCAGCACCTTAGCGGGGGGCTACGAGCAGTACTTC. Translating gives CASTLAGGYEQYF.

V gene TRBV30 combines with J gene TRBJ1-4, with D possibly TRBD1 on 5 matching bases. The CDR3 consists of 12 residues. Germline lookup yields CDR1 GTSNPN and CDR2 SVGIG (reference sequence). Trimming pared 4 bases from V and 3 bases from J, leaving 6 bases between. As DNA, the CDR3 is TGTGCCTGGATGGGGCCTAATGAAAAACTGTTTTTT. This codes for CAWMGPNEKLFF.

This chain connects TRBV19 to TRBJ1-3; D not resolved. Trimming took 2 bases from V and 4 from J, leaving 12 bases between them. Germline CDR1 and CDR2: LNHDA and SQIVND (reference sequence). There are 15 residues in the CDR3. DNA of the CDR3: TGTGCCAGTAGTATACGGCCCTCCGGGGGAAACACCATATATTTT. Protein sequence: CASSIRPSGGNTIYF.

The CDR3 bases are TGTGCCAGCTCACCAGGGACAGGTCTAGGGACTGAAGCTTTCTTT. Its protein is CASSPGTGLGTEAFF. The chain couples TRBV18 to TRBJ1-1, with 8 bases that match TRBD1. J was trimmed by 5 bases and V by 2 bases; bases with no gene match: 7. CDR3 length: 15 residues. Per germline, CDR1 KGHSH and CDR2 LQKENI.

The rearrangement uses TRBV28 and TRBJ2-7; 8 nucleotides line up with TRBD1. Germline CDR1 is MDHEN and CDR2 is SYDVKM. With 3 bases clipped from V and 5 bases from J, the junction kept 9 bases outside the gene matches. The CDR3 sequence is 15 residues long. The CDR3 spells CASSFPGQVLDEQYF. CDR3 bases: TGTGCCAGCAGTTTTCCGGGACAGGTCCTTGACGAGCAGTACTTC. Drawing the rest from reference TRBV28 and TRBJ2-7, the complete variable domain is DVKVTQSSRYLVKRTGEKVFLECVQDMDHENMFWYRQDPGLGLRLIYFSYDVKMKEKGDIPEGYSVSREKKERFSLILESASTNQTSMYLCASSFPGQVLDEQYFGPGTRLTVT.

This sequence joins TRBV9 and TRBJ2-1, with D perhaps matching TRBD2 (5 bases). The CDR3 length is 16 residues. V lost 0 bases and J lost 2, with 12 bases in between. Germline loops: CDR1 SGDLS, CDR2 YYNGEE. The CDR3, as DNA: TGTGCCAGCAGCGTAGCCGGGGTCCTAACCTACAATGAGCAGTTCTTC. It is translated as CASSVAGVLTYNEQFF.

The chain joins TRBV5-6 to TRBJ2-1, with D tentatively TRBD2 (7 bases). CDR3 length: 16 amino acids. With 5 bases removed from V and 6 bases from J, the gap between germline ends came to 21 bases. Germline V gene lookup returns CDR1 SGHDT and CDR2 YYEEEE. CDR3 DNA sequence: TGTGCCAGCAGTCGGGGGGCAGACCTTGGGGGCAATGAGCAGTTCTTC. Protein sequence: CASSRGADLGGNEQFF. Together with reference TRBV5-6 and TRBJ2-1, the CDR3 gives the full variable domain: DAGVTQSPTHLIKTRGQQVTLRCSPKSGHDTVSWYQQALGQGPQFIFQYYEEEERQRGNFPDRFSGHQFPNYSSELNVNALLLGDSALYLCASSRGADLGGNEQFFGPGTRLTVL.

This chain uses TRBV5-1 with TRBJ2-3; a weak D match, TRBD2 (6 bases). Germline V gives CDR1 SGHRS, CDR2 YFSETQ. The CDR3 totals 16 residues. The V and J ends lost 0 bases and 6 bases respectively, with 17 bases between them. DNA of the CDR3: TGCGCCAGCAGCTTGGCCGCCAGCGGCGGAGGGGATACGCAGTATTTT. Its translation: CASSLAASGGGDTQYF.

The chain is built from TRBV11-2 and TRBJ2-3, with D perhaps matching TRBD2 (6 bases). This CDR3 comprises 13 residues. In germline, CDR1 is SGHAT, CDR2 FQNNGV. With 2 bases removed from V and 11 bases from J, the gap between germline ends came to 14 bases. The CDR3 protein is CASSLLGLGGQYF. Here the CDR3 DNA reads TGTGCCAGCAGCTTACTAGGTCTCGGGGGGCAGTATTTT.

The V call is TRBV6-6, the J call TRBJ2-7; a weak D match, TRBD2 (6 bases). The length of the CDR3 is 16 residues. V was trimmed by 6 bases and J by 4 bases, leaving 22 bases between them. The V gene's germline CDR1 is MNHNY and CDR2 SVGAGI (reference sequence). The CDR3 sequence is CASSSGGSRKKYEQYF. The CDR3 nucleotides are TGTGCCAGCAGCTCCGGGGGAAGCAGGAAGAAATACGAGCAGTACTTC.

J is TRBJ2-1 and V is TRBV30; 7 bases line up with TRBD2. The CDR3 loop spans 13 amino acids. Germline values: CDR1 GTSNPN, CDR2 SVGIG (reference sequence). V lost 5 bases and J lost 0; bases outside the gene matches: 1. The CDR3 protein is CAWGGSSYNEQFF. In DNA, the CDR3 is TGTGCCTGGGGCGGGAGCTCCTACAATGAGCAGTTCTTC.

This clone was seen just once. The chain couples TRBV30 to TRBJ2-7, with 8 bases matching TRBD1. V was clipped by 0 bases and J by 3 bases; unmatched bases: 4. The CDR3 is 14 amino acids. The V gene's germline CDR1 is GTSNPN and CDR2 SVGIG (reference sequence). The CDR3 loop is CAWSVRGQGYEQYF. CDR3 DNA: TGTGCCTGGAGTGTACGTGGACAGGGCTACGAGCAGTACTTC.